This TCR beta chain was recovered during a study of T-cell reconstitution after alpha-beta-depleted transplantation in children. Study-wide findings and caveats: Some patients' high day-60 TCRbeta diversity was traced to surviving recipient T cells and thymic progenitors. By about two months after transplant, alpha-beta T cells reportedly arose from several hundred graft clones that had expanded.

The CDR3 has 12 amino acids. V gave up 6 bases and J gave up 5 bases, with 8 bases separating them. The germline CDR1 and CDR2 sequences are SNHLY and FYNNEI. In regard to this clonotype: Its antigen is unknown.

Unique molecular identifiers were incorporated into the prepared TCRbeta library. TCRdb re-analysed the PCR reads in MiXCR, keeping a single row per CDR3 protein. The table records around 700,000 distinct CDR3 sequences, about 12% of them present only once. The receptor comes from a girl aged 2-10 years with congenital amegakaryocytic thrombocytopenia, due to receive a stem cell transplant. This sample comprised PBMCs, obtained before TCRalphabeta/CD19-depleted stem cell transplant. This chain links TRBV2 with TRBJ1-5, with D hard to call. CDR3 DNA: TGTGCCAGCAGCCAGAGCCATCAGCCCCAGCATTTT. It is translated as CASSQSHQPQHF. Looking up the rest from reference TRBV2 and TRBJ1-5 gives the full variable domain: EPEVTQTPSHQVTQMGQEVILRCVPISNHLYFYWYRQILGQKVEFLVSFYNNEISEKSEIFDDQFSVERPDGSNFTLKIRSTKLEDSAMYFCASSQSHQPQHFGDGTRLSIL.